This T cell receptor beta chain comes out of a study of cytotoxic CD8 clonotypes in ibrutinib-treated CLL. Germline loops: CDR1 MDHEN, CDR2 SYDVKM. This CDR3 contains 12 residues. V lost 5 bases to trimming and J lost 4 bases, with 9 bases between them. Clones were read by immunoSEQ multiplex PCR, and TCRdb kept only the in-frame ones, dropping some. Of about 150,000 clones in the sample, 76% were seen once. Regarding the study as a whole: Clonality went up at the time of ibrutinib response, stayed stable in sustained remission, and later dropped back toward its baseline level at progression. Starting clonality was above that of age-matched healthy donors and tracked circulating CD8+ T-cell counts. A difference in sampling times existed between sustained-remission and progressing patients.

Genomic DNA in an amount of around 2 micrograms was extracted from cryopreserved PBMCs and used for the preparation of TCR beta libraries. Comment on this clone: Its cognate antigen is unknown.

The chain has TRBV28 and TRBJ2-7, with D possibly matching TRBD2 (5 bases). The specimen comprised PBMCs, sampled after 24 months of ibrutinib treatment. The source of this sequence is a human donor with chronic lymphocytic leukemia. DNA for the CDR3: TGTGCCAGCAGTAGCGGCCCTTACGAGCAGTACTTC. As protein: CASSSGPYEQYF.